Given below is one TCR beta chain in context. The data were obtained in a study of blood T cell repertoires in COVID-19. On the study more broadly: T cells, B-cell-depleted T cells, or PBMCs supplied cDNA or gDNA.

V shed 4 bases and J 7 bases; nucleotides not matched to a gene: 3. The CDR3 loop spans 14 amino acids. From germline, CDR1 is MGHRA and CDR2 YSYEKL. Some clones are missing from TCRdb's copy, which holds only in-frame ones; the method was immunoSEQ multiplex PCR. The data hold 150,000 to 200,000 clones, with around 82% observed a single time. The sequence derives from a man aged 55 to 70 with active or convalescent COVID-19. Sequenced: peripheral blood. The J gene is TRBJ2-3, the V gene TRBV4-1, with 12 bases that match TRBD2. In DNA form, the CDR3 reads TGCGCCAGCAGCCCGACTAGCGGGAGCTATACGCAGTATTTT. Encoded protein: CASSPTSGSYTQYF.